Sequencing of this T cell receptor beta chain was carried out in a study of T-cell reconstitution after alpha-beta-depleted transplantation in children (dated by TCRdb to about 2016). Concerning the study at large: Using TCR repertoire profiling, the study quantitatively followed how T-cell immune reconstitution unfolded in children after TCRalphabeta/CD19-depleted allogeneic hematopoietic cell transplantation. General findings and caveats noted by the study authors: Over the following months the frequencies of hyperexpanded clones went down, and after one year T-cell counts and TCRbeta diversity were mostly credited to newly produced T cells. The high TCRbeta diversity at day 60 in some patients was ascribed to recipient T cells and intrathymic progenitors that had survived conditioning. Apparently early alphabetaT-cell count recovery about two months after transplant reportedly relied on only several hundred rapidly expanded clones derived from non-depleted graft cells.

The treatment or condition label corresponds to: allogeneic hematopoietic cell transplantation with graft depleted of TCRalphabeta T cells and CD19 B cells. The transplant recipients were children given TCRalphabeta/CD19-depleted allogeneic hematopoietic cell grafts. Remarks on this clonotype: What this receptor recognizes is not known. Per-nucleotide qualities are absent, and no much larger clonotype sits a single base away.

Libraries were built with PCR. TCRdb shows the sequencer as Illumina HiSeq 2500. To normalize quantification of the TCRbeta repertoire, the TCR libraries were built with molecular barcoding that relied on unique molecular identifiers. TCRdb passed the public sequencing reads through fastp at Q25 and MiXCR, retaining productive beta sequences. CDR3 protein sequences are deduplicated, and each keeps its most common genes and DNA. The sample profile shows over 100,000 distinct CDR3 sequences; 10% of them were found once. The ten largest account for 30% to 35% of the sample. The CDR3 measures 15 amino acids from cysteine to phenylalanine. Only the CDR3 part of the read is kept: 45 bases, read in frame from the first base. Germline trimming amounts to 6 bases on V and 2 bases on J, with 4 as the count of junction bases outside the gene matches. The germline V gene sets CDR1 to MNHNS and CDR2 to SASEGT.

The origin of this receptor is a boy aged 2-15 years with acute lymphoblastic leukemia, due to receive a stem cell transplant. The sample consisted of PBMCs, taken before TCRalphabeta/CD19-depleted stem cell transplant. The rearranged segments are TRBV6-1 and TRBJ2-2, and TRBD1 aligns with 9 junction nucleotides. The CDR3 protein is CASRWDRVNTGELFF. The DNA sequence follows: TGTGCCAGCAGATGGGACAGGGTTAACACCGGGGAGCTGTTTTTT.